This TCR beta chain came from a study of multiple sclerosis patients with progressive multifocal leukoencephalopathy. CDR1 is SGHTA, CDR2 FQGNSA, per germline. The CDR3 runs 14 residues. The V gene end was trimmed by 5 bases and the J gene end by 4 bases; junction bases not matched to a gene: 4. On this clone itself: Its antigen is not identified.

Overall study findings and caveats: No common TRBV or TRBJ usage or pairing appeared at PML.

Synthetic inline TR CDR3 controls covering all V-J pairings were spiked into each PCR. Some clones are missing from TCRdb's copy, which holds only in-frame ones; the method was immunoSEQ multiplex PCR. Seen here are tens of thousands of clones, 88% observed once, and the top ten hold 1.1%. The time point was: before natalizumab initiation. J is TRBJ1-5 and V is TRBV7-2, with 8 bases identical to TRBD1. The sample consisted of PBMCs. The origin of this receptor is a human donor with multiple sclerosis. Here the CDR3 reads CASSVRQGNQPQHF. The CDR3 coding sequence is TGTGCCAGCAGCGTCCGACAGGGGAATCAGCCCCAGCATTTT.